The clone carrying this TCR beta chain was seen at least ten times. Its antigen is unknown. The same CDR3 is also encoded by other DNA sequences in this sample. The sample comes from a study of shared clonotypes between healthy human individuals. Whole-study results and caveats: Relative to their counterparts shared across all four donors, non-shared clonotypes exhibited diminished generation probabilities. What rarefaction showed was incomplete sorted-subset sequencing despite large depth. Several donors held approximately 5% of naive CD4 clonotypes in common.

V lost 6 bases to trimming and J lost 0 bases; unmatched junction nucleotides: 2. Per the germline V gene, CDR1 is SNHLY and CDR2 is FYNNEI. This CDR3 is 15 amino acids long. Sequenced by immunoSEQ multiplex PCR; TCRdb stores in-frame clones only, minus some. Of 850,000 to 1,100,000 clones in the sample, 77% were seen once. This chain connects TRBV2 to TRBJ2-1; the match to TRBD2 covers 10 bases. This clonotype originated in a man between 18 and 29 years old in good health. Some clones in this sample may be carry-over from other donors' samples. What was sequenced was memory CD4+ T cells from PBMCs. Noted subset: CD45RA-negative fraction. In DNA, the CDR3 is TGTGCCAGCAGAAGGACTAGCGGCTCCTACAATGAGCAGTTCTTC. This codes for CASRRTSGSYNEQFF.